This note documents a single T cell receptor beta chain sequence. The antigen is undetermined. This specimen comes from a study of cytomegalovirus exposure and HLA in healthy donors. The CDR3 extends over 12 amino acids. V dropped 0 bases and J dropped 6 bases, with 5 bases sitting between them. The germline V gene encodes CDR1 SEHNR and CDR2 FQNEAQ (reference sequence). Findings of the study overall: A later analysis linked a missense DCLRE1C variant to TCR beta V- and J-gene trimming. The classifier was said to identify cytomegalovirus status with high specificity and sensitivity. Among TCR sequences, most were rare, though some public TCRs appeared in many donors. No immune exposure information besides CMV serostatus was available.

Use of 60 Vbeta and 13 Jbeta primers characterized the PCR. Repertoires were generated with immunoSEQ multiplex PCR, while TCRdb's copy carries only in-frame clones and drops some. Of around 99,000 clones listed, about 80% were seen once; the top ten hold roughly 8%. This TCR came from a woman between 45 and 65 years old in good health and CMV-seropositive. The chain is built from TRBV7-9 and TRBJ1-2; the D is unclear. What was sequenced was PBMCs. The CDR3 region is CASSLAADGYTF. The CDR3 region has the DNA TGTGCCAGCAGCTTAGCGGCAGATGGCTACACCTTC. Together with reference TRBV7-9 and TRBJ1-2, the CDR3 gives the full variable domain: DTGVSQNPRHKITKRGQNVTFRCDPISEHNRLYWYRQTLGQGPEFLTYFQNEAQLEKSRLLSDRFSAERPKGSFSTLEIQRTEQGDSAMYLCASSLAADGYTFGSGTRLTVV.